The 30 T cell receptor beta chains presented below share a single source sample, sequenced in a study of OX40 agonist ivuxolimab in advanced cancers. The data were produced by immunoSEQ multiplex PCR, yet TCRdb's version contains in-frame clones alone and is incomplete. Of tens of thousands of clones in the sample, around 86% were seen once. The sequences come from CD4+ or CD8+ T cells sorted from blood, collected in a trial of the OX40 agonist ivuxolimab. These receptors all come from an adult with an advanced solid tumor such as melanoma, head and neck, liver or kidney cancer.

V gene TRBV6-6 combines with J gene TRBJ2-5; 7 bases are a match to TRBD2. Unmatched junction bases numbered 9, after V lost 6 bases and J lost 2 bases. The CDR3 sequence is 15 residues long. Germline V lookup: CDR1 MNHNY, CDR2 SVGAGI (reference sequence). CDR3 region: CASSPWAGEQETQYF. As DNA, the CDR3 is TGTGCCAGCAGCCCATGGGCGGGAGAACAAGAGACCCAGTACTTC.

The chain has TRBV2 and TRBJ1-2; the D is unclear. V was cut by 10 bases and J by 2 bases, with 14 bases left in between. This CDR3 contains 13 residues. From germline, CDR1 is SNHLY and CDR2 FYNNEI. CDR3 sequence reads: CATVEIINYGYTF. The CDR3, as DNA: TGTGCCACCGTTGAGATAATAAACTATGGCTACACCTTC.

CDR3 residues: CASSQDGRDTQYF. DNA of the CDR3: TGCGCCAGCAGCCAAGATGGAAGGGATACGCAGTATTTT. V gene TRBV4-1 combines with J gene TRBJ2-3; D call uncertain. Between the trimmed V and J ends, which lost 0 bases and 6 bases, there was a span of 7 bases. CDR1 is MGHRA, CDR2 YSYEKL, per germline. The CDR3 sequence is 13 residues long.

This chain links TRBV7-9 with TRBJ2-1; 7 bases fit TRBD2. J was trimmed by 8 bases and V by 3 bases; bases with no gene match: 7. The germline CDR1 and CDR2 sequences are SEHNR and FQNEAQ (reference sequence). This CDR3 spans 14 amino acids. The CDR3 protein is CASSFRGDWDEQFF. DNA of the CDR3: TGTGCCAGCAGCTTTCGGGGGGATTGGGATGAGCAGTTCTTC.

The count of this clone is one. The chain joins TRBV6-5 to TRBJ2-3, with 8 bases lining up with TRBD1. The CDR3 totals 15 residues. J gave up 6 bases and V 0 bases, and 5 bases lay outside the gene matches. The germline CDR1 and CDR2 sequences are MNHEY and SVGAGI. The CDR3 spells CASSYSQGAGDTQYF. In DNA form, the CDR3 reads TGTGCCAGCAGTTACTCCCAGGGGGCAGGTGATACGCAGTATTTT.

V is TRBV9 and J is TRBJ2-5; TRBD2 aligns across 12 bases. Germline loops: CDR1 SGDLS, CDR2 YYNGEE. CDR3 length: 15 residues. V was pared by 0 bases and J by 5 bases, with 2 bases of the junction left unmatched. The CDR3 DNA reads TGTGCCAGCAGCGTAGAGACTAGCGGGGGTGAGACCCAGTACTTC. This codes for CASSVETSGGETQYF.

This sequence joins TRBV27 and TRBJ1-1; D may be TRBD1 (6 bases). CDR1 is MNHEY, CDR2 SMNVEV, per germline (reference sequence). This CDR3 is built from 15 residues. Trimming stripped 5 bases from V and 4 bases from J, with 17 bases between. The CDR3 DNA reads as TGTGCCAGCAGTATTAACAGGGTCCTCGGCACTGAAGCTTTCTTT. Translating it yields CASSINRVLGTEAFF.

There are a few counts of this clone. This chain uses TRBV7-9 with TRBJ2-7; D is uncertain. The CDR3 sequence is 12 residues long. V was shortened by 2 bases and J by 4 bases, with 6 bases between the two germline ends. Looked up from germline, CDR1 is SEHNR and CDR2 is FQNEAQ (reference sequence). CDR3 nucleotides: TGTGCCAGCAGCTTATACCTATACGAGCAGTACTTC. Translated: CASSLYLYEQYF.

This clone was observed a few times. DNA for the CDR3: TGTGCCAGCATCGACCGAACCTACGAGCAGTACTTC. Protein: CASIDRTYEQYF. The V and J genes are TRBV25-1 and TRBJ2-7; D is uncertain. Trimming left V 7 bases short and J 2 bases short, with 9 bases between. This CDR3 is built from 12 residues. Germline V CDR1 and CDR2: MGHDK, SYGVNS.

V is TRBV7-9 and J is TRBJ2-7, with D perhaps TRBD2 (6 bases). Germline V gene data show CDR1 as SEHNR and CDR2 as FQNEAQ (reference sequence). This CDR3 is built from 15 residues. V gave up 4 bases and J gave up 3 bases, with 16 bases separating them. This CDR3 is CASSSEEGSRYEQYF. The CDR3 DNA reads TGTGCCAGCAGCTCAGAGGAGGGGTCGCGCTACGAGCAGTACTTC.

The V and J genes are TRBV5-4 and TRBJ2-3; D tentatively reads TRBD1 or TRBD2 (6 bases each). The germline gives CDR1 SGHNT, CDR2 YYREEE (reference sequence). The V end was cut by 0 bases, the J end by 0 bases, with 17 bases between. The CDR3 loop spans 18 amino acids. CDR3 nucleotide sequence: TGTGCCAGCAGCTTGGGTTCCTCCGGGGGCCCTAGCACAGATACGCAGTATTTT. Translated, it gives CASSLGSSGGPSTDTQYF.

The DNA for the CDR3 is TGTGCCAGCAGCTCCCCGGGACTCCCTAGCACAGATACGCAGTATTTT. Encoded protein: CASSSPGLPSTDTQYF. The chain uses TRBV5-8 and TRBJ2-3; D perhaps matches TRBD2 (6 bases). Per the germline V gene, CDR1 is SGHTS and CDR2 is YDEGEE. With 3 bases removed from V and 0 bases from J, the gap between germline ends came to 14 bases. The CDR3 is made up of 16 amino acids.

The genes are TRBV5-1 and TRBJ2-5, with D unclear. This CDR3 has 12 residues. Trimming took off 3 bases at V and 3 bases at J, with 6 bases between the two ends. Germline CDR1 SGHRS, CDR2 YFSETQ. The CDR3 DNA reads TGCGCCAGCAGCTCTAGAAAAGAGACCCAGTACTTC. Amino acids: CASSSRKETQYF.

The sample holds a few counts of this clone. V usage is TRBV4-3 and J usage is TRBJ2-7; the match to TRBD2 covers 7 bases. Per the germline V gene, CDR1 is LGHNA and CDR2 is YSLEER. This CDR3 region has 15 residues. Trimming cost V 2 bases and J 0 bases; bases outside gene matches: 4. CDR3 sequence: CASSQYAGDSYEQYF. In DNA, the CDR3 is TGCGCCAGCAGCCAATACGCGGGGGACTCCTACGAGCAGTACTTC.

The sample holds a few counts of this clone. The rearrangement uses TRBV9 and TRBJ2-5; TRBD2 is a possible D gene (7 bases). CDR1 SGDLS and CDR2 YYNGEE come from the germline V gene. Trimming removed 0 bases at V and 1 base at J, with 10 bases between. This CDR3 is built from 15 residues. CDR3 sequence (DNA): TGTGCCAGCAGCGTAGGAGGGGGGGCCCAAGAGACCCAGTACTTC. Encoded protein: CASSVGGGAQETQYF.

J is TRBJ2-5 and V is TRBV7-2; a possible D gene is TRBD2 (7 bases). The ends were cut back, 3 bases at V and 1 base at J, with 15 bases in the middle. CDR3 length: 16 residues. Per germline, CDR1 SGHTA and CDR2 FQGNSA. The CDR3 region has the DNA TGTGCCAGCAGCTTGAGAGTGGCGGGGGCCCAAGAGACCCAGTACTTC. Amino acid sequence: CASSLRVAGAQETQYF.

The rearrangement uses TRBV4-1 and TRBJ2-1; D unclear. The CDR3 is 13 amino acids. Germline loops: CDR1 MGHRA, CDR2 YSYEKL. The ends were cut back, 0 bases at V and 8 bases at J, with 8 bases in the middle. CDR3 region: CASSQDVGYEQFF. CDR3 DNA sequence: TGCGCCAGCAGCCAAGATGTCGGCTATGAGCAGTTCTTC.

The sample holds one count of this clone. The chain is built from TRBV6-5 and TRBJ2-2; 7 bases line up with TRBD2. The CDR3 spans 14 residues. Germline CDR1 reads MNHEY; CDR2 reads SVGAGI. V shed 7 bases and J 1 base; nucleotides not matched to a gene: 3. This chain's CDR3 is CASIPGGNTGELFF. The CDR3 bases are TGTGCCAGCATCCCGGGGGGGAACACCGGGGAGCTGTTTTTT.

The chain recombines TRBV6-5 with TRBJ2-7; 8 bases line up with TRBD2. V lost 6 bases and J lost 6; bases outside the gene matches: 10. The germline gives CDR1 MNHEY, CDR2 SVGAGI. This CDR3 contains 14 residues. The CDR3 region is CASSVQRELSEQYF. CDR3 bases: TGTGCCAGCAGCGTGCAGCGGGAGTTAAGCGAGCAGTACTTC.

In its sample, this clone is medium-sized. The V gene is TRBV5-5, the J gene TRBJ2-1; TRBD2 agrees at 7 bases. The trim removed 5 bases at V and 10 bases at J, leaving 3 bases unmatched. Germline V gives CDR1 SGHKS, CDR2 YYEKEE (reference sequence). The CDR3 spans 11 residues. CDR3 loop: CASRWDYEQFF. The CDR3 DNA is TGTGCCAGCAGGTGGGACTACGAGCAGTTCTTC.

This chain uses TRBV11-2 with TRBJ2-7, with 7 bases identical to TRBD1. Looked up from germline, CDR1 is SGHAT and CDR2 is FQNNGV. Trimming removed 7 bases from V and 2 bases from J; junction bases left unmatched: 8. The CDR3 is 14 residues long. In DNA form, the CDR3 reads TGTGCCAGCAACTACCGGGACAGTCCCTACGAGCAGTACTTC. Translated, it gives CASNYRDSPYEQYF. Full variable domain (rest looked up from reference TRBV11-2 and TRBJ2-7): EAGVAQSPRYKIIEKRQSVAFWCNPISGHATLYWYQQILGQGPKLLIQFQNNGVVDDSQLPKDRFSAERLKGVDSTLKIQPAKLEDSAVYLCASNYRDSPYEQYFGPGTRLTVT.

The J gene is TRBJ2-5, the V gene TRBV2, with no clear D. Trimming shortened V by 1 base and J by 2 bases, and 11 bases separated the two germline ends. CDR3 length equals 15 residues. CDR1 SNHLY and CDR2 FYNNEI come from the germline V gene. The DNA for the CDR3 is TGTGCCAGCAGTGAAGAGGCTTCTAGTCAAGAGACCCAGTACTTC. Amino acids: CASSEEASSQETQYF.

Comments on this clone: A read error may account for a junction end that differs from germline. The chain has TRBV30 and TRBJ1-2; no firm D call. In germline, CDR1 is GTSNPN, CDR2 SVGIG (reference sequence). The CDR3 is 13 residues long. This CDR3 reads CAWIPRANHGYTF. The CDR3 DNA follows: TGTGCCTGGATTCCCCGGGCTAACCATGGCTACACCTTC.

The chain joins TRBV4-1 to TRBJ1-1; 8 nucleotides line up with TRBD1. Germline CDR1 reads MGHRA; CDR2 reads YSYEKL. With V trimmed by 1 base and J by 2 bases, 9 bases remained unmatched. The CDR3 extends over 17 amino acids. CDR3 sequence: CASSQGPGQGSNTEAFF. In DNA, the CDR3 is TGCGCCAGCAGCCAAGGTCCCGGACAGGGCTCAAACACTGAAGCTTTCTTT.

V is TRBV9 and J is TRBJ1-4; the match to TRBD1 covers 7 bases. The germline gives CDR1 SGDLS, CDR2 YYNGEE. Unmatched junction bases numbered 8, after V lost 3 bases and J lost 0 bases. The CDR3 has 17 amino acids. The CDR3 protein is CASSGGRGPSTNEKLFF. The CDR3 DNA sequence: TGTGCCAGCAGCGGCGGGAGGGGGCCTTCAACTAATGAAAAACTGTTTTTT.

The rearrangement links TRBV5-1 to TRBJ1-2; the D gene is possibly TRBD1 (6 bases). This CDR3 is built from 15 residues. CDR1 is SGHRS, CDR2 YFSETQ, per germline. Between the trimmed V and J ends, which lost 2 bases and 0 bases, there was a span of 11 bases. CDR3 coding DNA: TGCGCCAGCAGCTTATTTACAGGGCCTAACTATGGCTACACCTTC. Translating gives CASSLFTGPNYGYTF.

This sequence joins TRBV18 and TRBJ1-1, with D perhaps TRBD1 (6 bases). CDR1 is KGHSH and CDR2 is LQKENI in the germline V gene. The CDR3 sequence is 13 residues long. Deletions cut 2 bases from V and 3 bases from J, with 7 bases between. The CDR3 is CASSPGGHTEAFF. As DNA, the CDR3 is TGTGCCAGCTCACCAGGGGGGCACACTGAAGCTTTCTTT.

The gene calls are TRBV6-6 and TRBJ2-7; perhaps D is TRBD1 or TRBD2 (6 bases each). The CDR3 is 15 amino acids. CDR1 and CDR2 (germline): MNHNY, SVGAGI (reference sequence). Deletions cut 7 bases from V and 4 bases from J, with 20 bases between. The chain's CDR3 is CASTYLGGGGYEQYF. In nucleotides, the CDR3 is TGTGCCAGCACCTACCTCGGGGGCGGCGGGTACGAGCAGTACTTC.

The chain carries TRBV5-1 and TRBJ2-7, with TRBD2 identical over 7 bases. Germline V gene lookup returns CDR1 SGHRS and CDR2 YFSETQ. The CDR3 length is 14 residues. The ends lost 0 bases at V and 6 bases at J; junction bases unmatched: 6. The CDR3 reads CASSLGGGSGEQYF. The CDR3 nucleotides are TGCGCCAGCAGCTTGGGGGGCGGGAGCGGCGAGCAGTACTTC.

This chain uses TRBV11-2 with TRBJ2-7; tentative D call: TRBD2 (5 bases). This CDR3 has 15 residues. Germline-derived CDR1 and CDR2 are SGHAT and FQNNGV. V was trimmed by 0 bases and J by 2 bases, leaving 11 bases between them. Here the CDR3 reads CASSLERTFTYEQYF. CDR3 nucleotide sequence: TGTGCCAGCAGCTTAGAGCGGACTTTCACCTACGAGCAGTACTTC.